This T cell receptor (beta chain) derives from a study of cytomegalovirus exposure and HLA in healthy donors. Study-wide findings and caveats: In an earlier analysis, most TCR beta V segments were productive about 87% or about 30% of the time.

Remarks on this clone: Its specificity is not known.

It was with 60 Vbeta and 13 Jbeta primers that the PCR ran. The protocol was immunoSEQ multiplex PCR, while the TCRdb copy is restricted to in-frame clones and leaves out a portion. This sample has over 100,000 clones, with 70% to 80% found just once. The TCR comes from a male donor in good health and CMV-seropositive. The sequenced sample consisted of PBMCs.

The CDR3 reads CASSEQGNTEAFF. The CDR3 DNA is TGTGCCAGCAGTGAACAGGGGAACACTGAAGCTTTCTTT. V gene TRBV2 combines with J gene TRBJ1-1, with D possibly TRBD1 on 5 matching bases. This CDR3 has 13 amino acids. Germline loops: CDR1 SNHLY, CDR2 FYNNEI. The V end was cut by 2 bases, the J end by 1 base, with 5 bases between.